The rows below give T cell receptor beta chains drawn from one sample of a study of T-cell reconstitution after alpha-beta-depleted transplantation in children. TCRdb recomputed calls from the PCR reads with MiXCR, one row per CDR3 protein. The table has 250,000 to 400,000 distinct CDR3 sequences, around 20% seen once. The input for sequencing was PBMCs, mostly from graft donor cells, taken 180 days after TCRalphabeta/CD19-depleted stem cell transplant. The receptor source for this set is a male patient aged 10 to 17 who had a stem cell transplant for acute lymphoblastic leukemia, so the T cells may come from the graft donor. The CDR3 runs from the conserved cysteine through the conserved F or W.

v_call	cdr3_aa
TRBV7-9	CASSPGTLSPEQYF
TRBV7-3	CASSLRPRSYEQYF
TRBV3-1	CASSQVPHDREDQPQHF
TRBV12-3/TRBV12-4	CASSRDRRQETQYF
TRBV5-1	CASNFYARSSYNEQFF
TRBV4-1	CASSQLTSSGELFF
TRBV3-1	CASSPRLGTSGKETQYF
TRBV21-1	CASRPSNGREFNNEQFF
TRBV7-9	CASSLTQVGINYEQYF
TRBV6-5	CASSYWRPTPNTGELFF
TRBV27	CASSLGLAGISSGANVLTF
TRBV15	CATSRSPPDTQYF
TRBV7-3	CASSAFAGTSGSGDTQYF
TRBV12-3/TRBV12-4	CASTSPRGVGRYNEQFF
TRBV7-2	CASSPQGLALYNEQFF
TRBV27	CASSLVWGLNTEAFF
TRBV5-1	CASSSGQRNSPLHF
TRBV7-9	CASSFYEVRRTGELFF
TRBV27	CASSLGARGLSYNEQFF
TRBV3-1	CASRQGLRSSLYTF
TRBV5-1	CASSHGQGGTEAFF
TRBV20-1	CSARSPGHSYEQYF
TRBV7-9	CASSPPRNSYEQYF
TRBV5-1	CASKGPWTGENIQYF
TRBV4-1	CASSQSSSGSNYEQYF
TRBV10-2	CASRGGTSGRSYEQYF
TRBV7-8	CASSWGGDKNTEAFF
TRBV3-1	CASSQGLVDEQFF
TRBV30	CAWGELSGWRINEQFF
TRBV4-1	CASSQGYAGAVDTQYF
TRBV5-1	CASSLDYGDEKLFF
TRBV29-1	CSVEGRRGYEQYF
TRBV5-1	CASSLIGEWTDTQYF
TRBV20-1	CSASQPPRTQYF
TRBV5-1	CASSPGLAGVMAYEQYF
TRBV14	CASSQWAADEQFF
TRBV27	CASSFFRMAGPEKLFF
TRBV11-2	CASSSLTSGRNNEQFF
TRBV20-1	CSAARAAQPQHF
TRBV6-2/TRBV6-3	CASSYSGTGETQYF
TRBV5-1	CASSLPRGVREETQYF
TRBV12-5	CASGLGTSGNNEQFF
TRBV29-1	CSVVSGGTDTQYF
TRBV6-1	CASRRISGMGELFF
TRBV11-2	CASSFLGTSNTGELFF
TRBV5-1	CASSSTYHNHRGLNTEAFF